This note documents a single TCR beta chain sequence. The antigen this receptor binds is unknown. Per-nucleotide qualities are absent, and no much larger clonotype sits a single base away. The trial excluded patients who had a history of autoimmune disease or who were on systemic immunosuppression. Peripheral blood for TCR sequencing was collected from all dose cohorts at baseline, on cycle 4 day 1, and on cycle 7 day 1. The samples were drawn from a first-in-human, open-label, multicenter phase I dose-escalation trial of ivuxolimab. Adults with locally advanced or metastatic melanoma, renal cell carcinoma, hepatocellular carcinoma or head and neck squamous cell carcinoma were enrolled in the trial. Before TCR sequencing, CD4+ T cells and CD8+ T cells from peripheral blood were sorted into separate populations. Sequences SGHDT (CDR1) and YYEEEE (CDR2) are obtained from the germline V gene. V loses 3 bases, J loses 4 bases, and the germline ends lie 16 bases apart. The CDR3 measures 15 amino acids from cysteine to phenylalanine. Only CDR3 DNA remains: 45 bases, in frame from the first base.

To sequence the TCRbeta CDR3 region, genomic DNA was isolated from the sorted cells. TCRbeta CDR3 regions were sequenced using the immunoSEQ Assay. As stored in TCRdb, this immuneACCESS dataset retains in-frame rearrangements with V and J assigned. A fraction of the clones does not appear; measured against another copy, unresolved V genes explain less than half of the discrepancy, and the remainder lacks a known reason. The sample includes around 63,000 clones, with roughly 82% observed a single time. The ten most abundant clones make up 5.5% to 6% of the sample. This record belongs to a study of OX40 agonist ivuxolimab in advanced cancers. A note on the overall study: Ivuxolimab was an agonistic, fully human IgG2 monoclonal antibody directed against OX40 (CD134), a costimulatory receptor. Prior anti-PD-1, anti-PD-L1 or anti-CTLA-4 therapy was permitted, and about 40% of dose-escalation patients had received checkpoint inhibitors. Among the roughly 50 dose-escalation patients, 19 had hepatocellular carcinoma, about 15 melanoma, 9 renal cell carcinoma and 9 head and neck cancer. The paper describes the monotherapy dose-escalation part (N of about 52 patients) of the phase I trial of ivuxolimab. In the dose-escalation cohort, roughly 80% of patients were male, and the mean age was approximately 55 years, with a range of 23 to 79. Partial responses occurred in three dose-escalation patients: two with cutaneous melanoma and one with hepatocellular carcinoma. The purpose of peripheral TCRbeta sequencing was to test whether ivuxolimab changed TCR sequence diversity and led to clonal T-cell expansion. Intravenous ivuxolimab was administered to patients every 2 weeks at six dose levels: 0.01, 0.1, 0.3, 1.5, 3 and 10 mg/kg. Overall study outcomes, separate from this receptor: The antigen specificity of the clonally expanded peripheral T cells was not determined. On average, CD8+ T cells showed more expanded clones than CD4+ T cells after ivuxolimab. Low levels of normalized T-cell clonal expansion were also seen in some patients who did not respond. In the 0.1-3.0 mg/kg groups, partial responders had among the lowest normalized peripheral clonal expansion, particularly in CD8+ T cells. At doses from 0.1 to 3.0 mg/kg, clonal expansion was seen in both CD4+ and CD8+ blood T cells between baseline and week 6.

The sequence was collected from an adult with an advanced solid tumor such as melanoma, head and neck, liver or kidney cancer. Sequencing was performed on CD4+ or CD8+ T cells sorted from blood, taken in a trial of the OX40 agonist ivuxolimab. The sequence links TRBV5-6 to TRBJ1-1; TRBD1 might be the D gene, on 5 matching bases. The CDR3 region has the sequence CASSWRGMGSTEAFF. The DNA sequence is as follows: TGTGCCAGCAGCTGGCGGGGGATGGGGAGCACTGAAGCTTTCTTT.